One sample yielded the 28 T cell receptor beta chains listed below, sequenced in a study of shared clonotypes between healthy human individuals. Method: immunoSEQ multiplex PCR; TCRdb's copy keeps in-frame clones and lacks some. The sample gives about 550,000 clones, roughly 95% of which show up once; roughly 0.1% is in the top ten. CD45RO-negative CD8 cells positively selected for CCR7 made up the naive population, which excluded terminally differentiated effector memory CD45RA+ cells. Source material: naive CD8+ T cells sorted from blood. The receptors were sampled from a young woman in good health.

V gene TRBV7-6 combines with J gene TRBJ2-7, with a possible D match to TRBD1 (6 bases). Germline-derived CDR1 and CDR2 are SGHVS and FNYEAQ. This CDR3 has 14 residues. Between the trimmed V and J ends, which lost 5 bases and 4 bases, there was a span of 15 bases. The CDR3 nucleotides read TGTGCCAGCAGCAAGACCACCGGGACATACGAGCAGTACTTC. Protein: CASSKTTGTYEQYF.

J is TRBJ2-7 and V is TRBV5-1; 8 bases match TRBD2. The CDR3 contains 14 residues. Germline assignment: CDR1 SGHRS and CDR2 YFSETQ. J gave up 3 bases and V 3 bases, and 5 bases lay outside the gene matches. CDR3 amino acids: CASSSGLGLYEQYF. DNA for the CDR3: TGCGCCAGCAGCTCGGGACTAGGGCTCTACGAGCAGTACTTC.

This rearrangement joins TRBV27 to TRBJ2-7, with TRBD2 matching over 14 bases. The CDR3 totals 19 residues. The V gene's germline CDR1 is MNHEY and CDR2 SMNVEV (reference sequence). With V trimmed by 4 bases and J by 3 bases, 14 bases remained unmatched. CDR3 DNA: TGTGCCAGCAGTTCGACACCGGGACTAGCGGGAGTCCTCGGCTACGAGCAGTACTTC. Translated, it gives CASSSTPGLAGVLGYEQYF.

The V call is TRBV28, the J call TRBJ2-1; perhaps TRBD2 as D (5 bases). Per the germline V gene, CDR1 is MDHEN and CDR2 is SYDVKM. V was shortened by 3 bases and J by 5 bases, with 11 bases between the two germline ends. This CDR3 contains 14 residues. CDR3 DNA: TGTGCCAGCAGTTTGTTTTTCGGGGACAATGAGCAGTTCTTC. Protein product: CASSLFFGDNEQFF.

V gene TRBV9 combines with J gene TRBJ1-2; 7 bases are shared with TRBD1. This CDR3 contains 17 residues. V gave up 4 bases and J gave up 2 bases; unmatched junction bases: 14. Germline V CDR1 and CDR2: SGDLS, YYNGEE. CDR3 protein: CASSSPDPRGGNYGYTF. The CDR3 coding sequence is TGTGCCAGCAGCTCCCCGGACCCCAGGGGGGGAAACTATGGCTACACCTTC.

As DNA, the CDR3 is TGTGCCAGCAGCTCTAATACAGGGGACTATGGCTACACCTTC. It encodes CASSSNTGDYGYTF. The gene calls are TRBV5-6 and TRBJ1-2; 7 positions agree with TRBD1. The CDR3 is 14 amino acids. Germline trimming cut 3 bases from V and 3 bases from J; bases unmatched to any gene: 5. CDR1 and CDR2 (germline): SGHDT, YYEEEE.

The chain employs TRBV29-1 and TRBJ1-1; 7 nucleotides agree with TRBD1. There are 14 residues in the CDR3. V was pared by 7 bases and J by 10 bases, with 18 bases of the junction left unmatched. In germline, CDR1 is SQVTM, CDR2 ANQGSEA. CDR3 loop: CSATRTGRSDSAFF. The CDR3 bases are TGCAGCGCAACTAGGACAGGCCGATCGGACTCAGCTTTCTTT.

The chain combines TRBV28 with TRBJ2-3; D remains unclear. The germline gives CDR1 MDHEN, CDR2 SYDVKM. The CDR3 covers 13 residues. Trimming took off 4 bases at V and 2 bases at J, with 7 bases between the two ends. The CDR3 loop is CASSSSNTDTQYF. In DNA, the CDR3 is TGTGCCAGCAGTTCCAGTAACACAGATACGCAGTATTTT.

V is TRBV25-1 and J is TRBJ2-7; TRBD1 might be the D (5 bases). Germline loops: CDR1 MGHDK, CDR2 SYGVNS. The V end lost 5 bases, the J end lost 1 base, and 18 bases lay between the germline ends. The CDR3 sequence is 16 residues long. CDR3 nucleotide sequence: TGTGCCAGCAGTAGTTATAACCTCCGACAGTCCTACGAGCAGTACTTC. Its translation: CASSSYNLRQSYEQYF.

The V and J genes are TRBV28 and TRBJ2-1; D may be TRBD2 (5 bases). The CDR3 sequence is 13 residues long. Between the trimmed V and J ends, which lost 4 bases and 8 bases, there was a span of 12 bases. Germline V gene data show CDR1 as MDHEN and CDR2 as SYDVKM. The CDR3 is CASSSLAGHEQFF. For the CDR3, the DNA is TGTGCCAGCAGTTCCCTGGCGGGCCATGAGCAGTTCTTC.

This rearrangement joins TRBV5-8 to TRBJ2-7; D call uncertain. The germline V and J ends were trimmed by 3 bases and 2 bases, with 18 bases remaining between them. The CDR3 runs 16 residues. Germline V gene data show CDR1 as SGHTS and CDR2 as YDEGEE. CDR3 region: CASSSKLPRGAYEQYF. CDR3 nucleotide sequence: TGTGCCAGCAGCTCCAAGCTCCCCCGTGGGGCCTACGAGCAGTACTTC.

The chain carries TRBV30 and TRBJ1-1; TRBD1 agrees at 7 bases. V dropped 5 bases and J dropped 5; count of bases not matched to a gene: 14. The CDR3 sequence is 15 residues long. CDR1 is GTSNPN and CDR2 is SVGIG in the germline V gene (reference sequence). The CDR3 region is CAWGRDSGVGTEAFF. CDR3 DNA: TGTGCCTGGGGCCGGGACAGTGGGGTTGGAACTGAAGCTTTCTTT.

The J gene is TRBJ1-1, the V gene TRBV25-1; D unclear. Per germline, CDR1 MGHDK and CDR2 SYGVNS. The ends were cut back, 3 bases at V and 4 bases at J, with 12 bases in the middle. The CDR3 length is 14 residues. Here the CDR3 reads CASSDVHTSTEAFF. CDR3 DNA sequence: TGTGCCAGCAGTGATGTCCACACCTCCACTGAAGCTTTCTTT. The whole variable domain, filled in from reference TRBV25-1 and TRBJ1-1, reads EADIYQTPRYLVIGTGKKITLECSQTMGHDKMYWYQQDPGMELHLIHYSYGVNSTEKGDLSSESTVSRIRTEHFPLTLESARPSHTSQYLCASSDVHTSTEAFFGQGTRLTVV.

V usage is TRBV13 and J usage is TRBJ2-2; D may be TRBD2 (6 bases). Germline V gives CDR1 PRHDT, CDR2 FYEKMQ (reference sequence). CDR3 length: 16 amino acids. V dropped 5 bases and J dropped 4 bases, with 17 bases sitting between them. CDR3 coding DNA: TGTGCCAGCAGCCCTACCGGGACTGGGGGCACCGGGGAGCTGTTTTTT. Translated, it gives CASSPTGTGGTGELFF.

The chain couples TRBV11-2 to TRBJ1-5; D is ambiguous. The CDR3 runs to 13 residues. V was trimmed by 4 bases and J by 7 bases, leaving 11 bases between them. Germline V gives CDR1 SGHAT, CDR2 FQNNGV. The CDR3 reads CASSSGGRQPQHF. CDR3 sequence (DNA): TGTGCCAGCAGCTCGGGCGGGCGGCAGCCCCAGCATTTT. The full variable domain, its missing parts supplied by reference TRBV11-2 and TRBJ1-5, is EAGVAQSPRYKIIEKRQSVAFWCNPISGHATLYWYQQILGQGPKLLIQFQNNGVVDDSQLPKDRFSAERLKGVDSTLKIQPAKLEDSAVYLCASSSGGRQPQHFGDGTRLSIL.

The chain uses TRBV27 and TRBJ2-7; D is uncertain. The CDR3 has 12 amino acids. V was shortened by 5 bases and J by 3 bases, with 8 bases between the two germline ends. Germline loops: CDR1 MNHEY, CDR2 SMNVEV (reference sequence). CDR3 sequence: CASSMDGYEQYF. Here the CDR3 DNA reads TGTGCCAGCAGTATGGACGGCTACGAGCAGTACTTC.

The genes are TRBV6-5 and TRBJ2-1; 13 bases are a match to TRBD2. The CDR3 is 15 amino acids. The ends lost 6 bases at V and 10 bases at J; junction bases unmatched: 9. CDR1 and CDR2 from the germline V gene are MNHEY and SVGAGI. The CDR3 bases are TGTGCCAGCAGCCAAACTAGCGGGAGGGGAGTCGAGCAGTTCTTC. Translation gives CASSQTSGRGVEQFF.

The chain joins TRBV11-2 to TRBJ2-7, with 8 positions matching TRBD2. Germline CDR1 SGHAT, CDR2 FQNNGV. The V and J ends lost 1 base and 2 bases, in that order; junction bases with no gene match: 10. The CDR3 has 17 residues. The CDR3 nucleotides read TGTGCCAGCAGCTTAGTTTGGGGGCGGGAGGTGACCTACGAGCAGTACTTC. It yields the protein CASSLVWGREVTYEQYF.

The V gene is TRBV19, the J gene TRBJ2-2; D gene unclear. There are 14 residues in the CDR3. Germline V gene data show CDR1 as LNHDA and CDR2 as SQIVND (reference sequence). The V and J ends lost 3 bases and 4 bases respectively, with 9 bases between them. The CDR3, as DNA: TGTGCCAGTAGTATCCGGGCTAGCACCGGGGAGCTGTTTTTT. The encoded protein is CASSIRASTGELFF.

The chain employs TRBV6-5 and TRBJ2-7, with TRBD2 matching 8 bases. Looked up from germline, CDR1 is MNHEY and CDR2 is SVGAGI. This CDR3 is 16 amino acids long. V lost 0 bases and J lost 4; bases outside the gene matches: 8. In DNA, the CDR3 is TGTGCCAGCAGTTACTCTCATGGGACTAGAAAATACGAGCAGTACTTC. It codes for CASSYSHGTRKYEQYF.

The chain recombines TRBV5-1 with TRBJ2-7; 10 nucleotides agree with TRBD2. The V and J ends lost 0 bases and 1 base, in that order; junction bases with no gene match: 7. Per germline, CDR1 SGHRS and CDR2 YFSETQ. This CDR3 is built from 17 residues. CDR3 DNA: TGCGCCAGCAGCTTGGTCCCTCTAGCGGGGGAATCCTACGAGCAGTACTTC. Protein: CASSLVPLAGESYEQYF. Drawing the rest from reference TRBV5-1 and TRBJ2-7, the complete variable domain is KAGVTQTPRYLIKTRGQQVTLSCSPISGHRSVSWYQQTPGQGLQFLFEYFSETQRNKGNFPGRFSGRQFSNSRSEMNVSTLELGDSALYLCASSLVPLAGESYEQYFGPGTRLTVT.

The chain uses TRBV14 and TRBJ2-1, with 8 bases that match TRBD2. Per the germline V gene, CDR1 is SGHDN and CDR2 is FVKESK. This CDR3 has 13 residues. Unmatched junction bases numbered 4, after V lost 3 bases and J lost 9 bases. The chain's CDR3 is CASSQGLGSEQFF. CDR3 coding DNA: TGTGCCAGCAGCCAGGGACTAGGAAGTGAGCAGTTCTTC.

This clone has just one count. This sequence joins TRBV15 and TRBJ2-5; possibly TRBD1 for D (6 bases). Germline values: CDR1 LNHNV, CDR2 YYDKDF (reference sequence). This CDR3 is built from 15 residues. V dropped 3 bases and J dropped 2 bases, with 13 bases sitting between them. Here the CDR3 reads CATSSLRDIQETQYF. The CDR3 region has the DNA TGTGCCACCAGCAGCCTACGGGACATACAAGAGACCCAGTACTTC. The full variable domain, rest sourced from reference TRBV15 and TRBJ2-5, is DAMVIQNPRYQVTQFGKPVTLSCSQTLNHNVMYWYQQKSSQAPKLLFHYYDKDFNNEADTPDNFQSRRPNTSFCFLDIRSPGLGDTAMYLCATSSLRDIQETQYFGPGTRLLVL.

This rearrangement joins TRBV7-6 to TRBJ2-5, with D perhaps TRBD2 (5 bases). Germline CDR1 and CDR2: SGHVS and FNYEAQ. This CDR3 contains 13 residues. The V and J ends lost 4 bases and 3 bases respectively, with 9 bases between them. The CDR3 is CASSWRPKETQYF. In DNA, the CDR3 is TGTGCCAGCAGCTGGAGGCCCAAAGAGACCCAGTACTTC.

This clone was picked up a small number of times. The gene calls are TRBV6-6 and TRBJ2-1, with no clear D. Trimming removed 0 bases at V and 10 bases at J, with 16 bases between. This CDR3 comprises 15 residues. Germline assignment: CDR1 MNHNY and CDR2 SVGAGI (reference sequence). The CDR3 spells CASSYSRQGVVEQFF. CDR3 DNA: TGTGCCAGCAGTTACTCGAGACAAGGAGTTGTGGAGCAGTTCTTC.

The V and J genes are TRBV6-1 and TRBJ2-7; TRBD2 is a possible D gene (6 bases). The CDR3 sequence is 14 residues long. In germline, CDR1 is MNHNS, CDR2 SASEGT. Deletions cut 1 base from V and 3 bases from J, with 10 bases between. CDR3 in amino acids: CASSEVGRGYEQYF. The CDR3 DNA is TGTGCCAGCAGTGAAGTGGGGCGGGGCTACGAGCAGTACTTC.

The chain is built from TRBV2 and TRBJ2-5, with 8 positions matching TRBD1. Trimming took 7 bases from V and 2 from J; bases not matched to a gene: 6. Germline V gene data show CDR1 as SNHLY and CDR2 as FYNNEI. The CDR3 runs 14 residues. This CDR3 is CASTQGTGQETQYF. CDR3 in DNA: TGTGCCAGCACCCAAGGGACAGGTCAAGAGACCCAGTACTTC.

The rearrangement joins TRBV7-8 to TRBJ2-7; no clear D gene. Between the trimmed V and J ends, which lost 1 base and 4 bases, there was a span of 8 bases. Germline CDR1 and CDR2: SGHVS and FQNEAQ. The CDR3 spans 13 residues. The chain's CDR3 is CASSLVRKYEQYF. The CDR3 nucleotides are TGTGCCAGCAGCTTAGTCAGAAAGTACGAGCAGTACTTC.